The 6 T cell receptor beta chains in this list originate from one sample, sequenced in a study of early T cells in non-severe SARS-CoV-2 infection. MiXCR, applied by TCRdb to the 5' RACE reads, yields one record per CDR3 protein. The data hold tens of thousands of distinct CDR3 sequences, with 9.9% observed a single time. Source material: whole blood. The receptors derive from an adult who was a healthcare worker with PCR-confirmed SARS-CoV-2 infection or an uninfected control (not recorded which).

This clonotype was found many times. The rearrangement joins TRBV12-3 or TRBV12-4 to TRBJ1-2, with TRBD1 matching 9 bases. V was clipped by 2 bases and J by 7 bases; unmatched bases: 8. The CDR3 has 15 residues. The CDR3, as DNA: TGTGCCAGCAGTTTATTGAACAGGGGGCAAGGTGGCTACACCTTC. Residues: CASSLLNRGQGGYTF.

CDR3 residues: CASSLFSGSTDTQYF. The DNA of the CDR3 is TGTGCCAGCAGCTTATTTTCGGGGAGCACAGATACGCAGTATTTT. The rearrangement joins TRBV7-2 to TRBJ2-3; tentative D call: TRBD2 (5 bases). Germline CDR1 reads SGHTA; CDR2 reads FQGNSA. The CDR3 extends over 15 amino acids. Trimming pared 2 bases from V and 0 bases from J, leaving 9 bases between.

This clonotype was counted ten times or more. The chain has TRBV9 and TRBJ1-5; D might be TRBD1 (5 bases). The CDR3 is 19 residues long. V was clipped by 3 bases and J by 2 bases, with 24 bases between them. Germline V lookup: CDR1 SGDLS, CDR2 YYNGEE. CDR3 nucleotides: TGTGCCAGCAGCGCCTCCTTCAGGGTTTCCCGGGGACGCAATCAGCCCCAGCATTTT. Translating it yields CASSASFRVSRGRNQPQHF.

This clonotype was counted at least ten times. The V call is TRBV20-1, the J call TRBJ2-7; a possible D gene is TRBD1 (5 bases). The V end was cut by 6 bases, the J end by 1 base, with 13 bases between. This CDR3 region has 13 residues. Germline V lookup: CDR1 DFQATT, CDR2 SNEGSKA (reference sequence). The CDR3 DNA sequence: TGCAGTGCCCGGACACCGCATTCCTACGAGCAGTACTTC. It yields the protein CSARTPHSYEQYF.

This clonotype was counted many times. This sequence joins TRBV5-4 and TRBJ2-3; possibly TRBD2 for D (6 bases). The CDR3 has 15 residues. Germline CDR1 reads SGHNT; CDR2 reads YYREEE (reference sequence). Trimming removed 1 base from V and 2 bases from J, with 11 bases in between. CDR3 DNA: TGTGCCAGCAGCTTGCCACTAGCCAACACAGATACGCAGTATTTT. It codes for CASSLPLANTDTQYF. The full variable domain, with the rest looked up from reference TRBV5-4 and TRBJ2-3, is ETGVTQSPTHLIKTRGQQVTLRCSSQSGHNTVSWYQQALGQGPQFIFQYYREEENGRGNFPPRFSGLQFPNYSSELNVNALELDDSALYLCASSLPLANTDTQYFGPGTRLTVL.

CDR3: CASSFGQPGEKLFF. For the CDR3, the DNA is TGTGCCAGCAGTTTTGGACAGCCAGGGGAAAAACTGTTTTTT. The rearrangement uses TRBV12-3 or TRBV12-4 and TRBJ1-4; D might be TRBD1 (6 bases). V was clipped by 3 bases and J by 8 bases, with 13 bases between them. There are 14 residues in the CDR3.